This paragraph reports one T cell receptor beta chain. These data are taken from a study of cytomegalovirus exposure and HLA in healthy donors. PCR involved 60 Vbeta and 13 Jbeta primers. Measured with immunoSEQ multiplex PCR; TCRdb has only the in-frame clones, and not every one. The sample lists roughly 150,000 clones, 85% occurring once. Germline V gene lookup returns CDR1 MDHEN and CDR2 SYDVKM. This CDR3 comprises 14 residues. V dropped 3 bases and J dropped 4; count of bases not matched to a gene: 4. Sequencing was carried out using PBMCs. V and J are TRBV28 and TRBJ1-2, with 8 bases fitting TRBD1. This TCR was recovered from a woman aged 18-29 years in good health and CMV-seronegative. CDR3 nucleotides: TGTGCCAGCAGTTTGAGGCAGGGGGCCTATGGCTACACCTTC. Translation gives CASSLRQGAYGYTF.